These 6 T cell receptor beta chains share one sample of origin, sequenced in a study of T cell repertoires in cytomegalovirus infection. TCRdb called the reads again in MiXCR, with one record for every CDR3 protein. The data show about 490,000 distinct CDR3 sequences, more than 25% seen once. The material sequenced was PBMCs. Receptors were obtained from a human donor in good health (CMV status not recorded). Some clones in this sample may be carry-over from other donors' samples.

The J gene is TRBJ1-2, the V gene TRBV29-1, with a possible D match to TRBD1 (6 bases). Trimming took off 8 bases at V and 3 bases at J, with 19 bases between the two ends. Germline CDR1 SQVTM, CDR2 ANQGSEA. CDR3 length equals 14 residues. CDR3 loop: CSSLEPDRHYGYTF. In nucleotides, the CDR3 is TGCAGCTCCTTGGAACCGGACAGACACTATGGCTACACCTTC. Complete variable domain (other parts from reference TRBV29-1 and TRBJ1-2): SAVISQKPSRDICQRGTSLTIQCQVDSQVTMMFWYRQQPGQSLTLIATANQGSEATYESGFVIDKFPISRPNLTFSTLTVSNMSPEDSSIYLCSSLEPDRHYGYTFGSGTRLTVV.

The table lists this clonotype with a few counts. The chain carries TRBV20-1 and TRBJ2-7; weak D call: TRBD1 (6 bases). The germline CDR1 and CDR2 sequences are DFQATT and SNEGSKA (reference sequence). The CDR3 totals 15 residues. Trimming pared 5 bases from V and 4 bases from J, leaving 21 bases between. DNA of the CDR3: TGCAGTGCTCCCACCGGGACACAGGGAACTTACGAGCAGTACTTC. Translating gives CSAPTGTQGTYEQYF.

This clonotype was counted many times. The V and J genes are TRBV7-2 and TRBJ1-6; TRBD1 matches 7 bases. V shed 5 bases, J shed 7 bases, and the junction held 8 bases outside the gene matches. The germline gives CDR1 SGHTA, CDR2 FQGNSA. CDR3 length equals 15 residues. The DNA of the CDR3 is TGTGCCAGCAGCCCAGGGACAGCACTGAATTCACCCCTCCACTTT. Its protein is CASSPGTALNSPLHF. Variable domain in full (rest from reference TRBV7-2 and TRBJ1-6): GAGVSQSPSNKVTEKGKDVELRCDPISGHTALYWYRQSLGQGLEFLIYFQGNSAPDKSGLPSDRFSAERTGGSVSTLTIQRTQQEDSAVYLCASSPGTALNSPLHFGNGTRLTVT.

The chain combines TRBV11-2 with TRBJ2-1; the match to TRBD2 covers 14 bases. This CDR3 comprises 18 residues. CDR1 and CDR2 (germline): SGHAT, FQNNGV. Trimming removed 6 bases from V and 1 base from J; junction bases left unmatched: 8. CDR3 DNA: TGTGCCAGCAGGACTAGCGGGAGGGCTAGTCGGTCCTACAATGAGCAGTTCTTC. This encodes CASRTSGRASRSYNEQFF.

The chain links TRBV7-8 to TRBJ2-1; 15 bases align to TRBD2. V gave up 1 base and J gave up 10 bases; unmatched junction bases: 11. Germline lookup yields CDR1 SGHVS and CDR2 FQNEAQ. The CDR3 is 18 residues long. The CDR3 reads CASSLERRGLAGGGEQFF. CDR3 coding DNA: TGTGCCAGCAGCTTAGAACGCCGGGGACTAGCGGGAGGTGGAGAGCAGTTCTTC.

The chain carries TRBV7-2 and TRBJ2-3, with 8 bases aligning to TRBD2. J gave up 4 bases and V 2 bases, and 2 bases lay outside the gene matches. Germline V gene sequence: CDR1 SGHTA, CDR2 FQGNSA. This CDR3 has 14 amino acids. The CDR3 coding sequence is TGTGCCAGCAGCTTAAGCGGGAGCTCAGATACGCAGTATTTT. Translation gives CASSLSGSSDTQYF.